This TCR beta chain was sequenced in a study of blood T cells in healthy people across ages. Primed by a sample-barcoded 5' primer and a J-beta primer mix, a second PCR proceeded for 7 to 11 cycles. The template-switch adaptor was a 5' adaptor with 12 random nucleotides. It tagged each cDNA molecule. TCRdb used MiXCR to reprocess the 5' RACE reads, holding one entry per CDR3 protein. Counted here are 800,000 or so distinct CDR3 sequences, 25% occurring once; the ten biggest clones make up more than 3%. The CDR3 covers 14 residues. Germline CDR1 and CDR2: MDHEN and SYDVKM. This clonotype has just a few counts. The junction does not match germline at one end; this may be a read error. In addition, the sample was reused for a study of T cells of mothers and their children. In that study: Sample barcodes and 2-4 random nucleotides came from the second PCR's M1S primer. Related and unrelated pairs show similar shaping of TCR recombination output by thymic selection.

Sequencing was done on a sample of blood. The TCR comes from a boy aged 5-17 years in good health. The V and J genes are TRBV28 and TRBJ2-5; TRBD1 matches 10 bases. Here the CDR3 DNA reads TGTGCCGGCAGTACGGACAGGGGGAGGGAGACCCAGTACTTC. It yields the protein CAGSTDRGRETQYF.